What follows describes a single T cell receptor (beta chain). The sample comes from a study of control samples from healthy donors and cancer patients. The data were produced by immunoSEQ multiplex PCR, yet TCRdb's version contains in-frame clones alone and is incomplete. The sample lists more than 95,000 clones; 80% to 90% were seen once. The CDR3 spans 15 residues. CDR1 is MNHEY and CDR2 is SVGAGI in the germline V gene. Trimming removed 0 bases from V and 6 bases from J; junction bases left unmatched: 4. V and J are TRBV6-5 and TRBJ1-5, with 8 bases aligning to TRBD1. The TCR sequence derives from a man between 60 and 70 years old in good health. Sequenced sample: blood. The CDR3 region has the DNA TGTGCCAGCAGTTACTCTCAGGGGGCCAGTCAGCCCCAGCATTTT. This sequence encodes CASSYSQGASQPQHF.